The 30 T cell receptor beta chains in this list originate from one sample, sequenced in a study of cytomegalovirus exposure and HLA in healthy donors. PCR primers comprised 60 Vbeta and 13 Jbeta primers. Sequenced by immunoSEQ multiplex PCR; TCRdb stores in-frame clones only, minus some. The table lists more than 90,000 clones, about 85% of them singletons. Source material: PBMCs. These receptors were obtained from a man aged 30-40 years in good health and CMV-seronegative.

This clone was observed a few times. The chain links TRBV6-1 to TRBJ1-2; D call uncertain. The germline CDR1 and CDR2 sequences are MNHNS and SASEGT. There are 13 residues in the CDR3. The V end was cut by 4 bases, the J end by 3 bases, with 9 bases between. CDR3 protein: CASSVAGYYGYTF. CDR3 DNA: TGTGCCAGCAGTGTGGCGGGTTACTATGGCTACACCTTC.

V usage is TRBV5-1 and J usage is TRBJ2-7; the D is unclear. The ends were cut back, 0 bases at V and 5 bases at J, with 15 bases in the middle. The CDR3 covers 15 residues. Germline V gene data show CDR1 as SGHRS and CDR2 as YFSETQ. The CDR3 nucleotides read TGCGCCAGCAGCTTGGCCAAAGTCGCAGAGGACGAGCAGTACTTC. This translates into CASSLAKVAEDEQYF.

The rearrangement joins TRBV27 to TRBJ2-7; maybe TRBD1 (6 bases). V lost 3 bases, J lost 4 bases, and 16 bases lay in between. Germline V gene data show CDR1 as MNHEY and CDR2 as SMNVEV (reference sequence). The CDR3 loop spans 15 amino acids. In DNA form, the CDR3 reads TGTGCCAGCAGTTTCCGCAGGGGTAACGAGTACGAGCAGTACTTC. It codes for CASSFRRGNEYEQYF.

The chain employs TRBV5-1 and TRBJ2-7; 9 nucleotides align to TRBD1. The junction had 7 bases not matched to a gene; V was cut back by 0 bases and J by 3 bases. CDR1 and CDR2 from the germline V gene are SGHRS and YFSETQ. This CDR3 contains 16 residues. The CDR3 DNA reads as TGCGCCAGCAGCTTGGCGGCCGGGACAGGGAGCTACGAGCAGTACTTC. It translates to CASSLAAGTGSYEQYF.

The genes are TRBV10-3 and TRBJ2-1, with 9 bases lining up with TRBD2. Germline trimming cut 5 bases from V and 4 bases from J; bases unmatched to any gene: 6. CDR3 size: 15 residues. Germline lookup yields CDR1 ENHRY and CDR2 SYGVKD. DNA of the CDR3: TGTGCCATCAGTAGGTCTAGCGGGGATTACAATGAGCAGTTCTTC. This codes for CAISRSSGDYNEQFF.

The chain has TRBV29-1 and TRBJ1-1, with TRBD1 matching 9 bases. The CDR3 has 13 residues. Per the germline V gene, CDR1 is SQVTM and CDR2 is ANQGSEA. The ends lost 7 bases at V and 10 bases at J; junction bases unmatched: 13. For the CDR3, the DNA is TGCAGCGCCTCCGGGACAGGGAGGTCCCCAGCTTTCTTT. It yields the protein CSASGTGRSPAFF. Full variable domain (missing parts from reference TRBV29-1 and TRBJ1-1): SAVISQKPSRDICQRGTSLTIQCQVDSQVTMMFWYRQQPGQSLTLIATANQGSEATYESGFVIDKFPISRPNLTFSTLTVSNMSPEDSSIYLCSASGTGRSPAFFGQGTRLTVV.

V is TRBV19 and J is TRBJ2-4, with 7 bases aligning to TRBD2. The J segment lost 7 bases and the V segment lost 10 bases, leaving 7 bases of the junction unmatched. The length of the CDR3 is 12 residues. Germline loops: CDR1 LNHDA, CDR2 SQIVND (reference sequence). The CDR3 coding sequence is TGTGCCACCCCTGCGGGAGCGAACATTCAGTACTTC. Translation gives CATPAGANIQYF.

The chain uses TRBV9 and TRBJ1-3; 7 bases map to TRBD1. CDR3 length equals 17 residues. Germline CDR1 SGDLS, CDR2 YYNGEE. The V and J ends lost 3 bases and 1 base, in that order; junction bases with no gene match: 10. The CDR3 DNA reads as TGTGCCAGCAGCGCCAGACAGGGATTAACTTCTGGAAACACCATATATTTT. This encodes CASSARQGLTSGNTIYF.

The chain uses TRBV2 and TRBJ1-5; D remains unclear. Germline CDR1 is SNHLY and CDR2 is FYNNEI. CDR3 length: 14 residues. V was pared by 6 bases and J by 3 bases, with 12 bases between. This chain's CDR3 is CASSAGVTNQPQHF. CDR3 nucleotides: TGTGCCAGCAGCGCCGGGGTTACCAATCAGCCCCAGCATTTT.

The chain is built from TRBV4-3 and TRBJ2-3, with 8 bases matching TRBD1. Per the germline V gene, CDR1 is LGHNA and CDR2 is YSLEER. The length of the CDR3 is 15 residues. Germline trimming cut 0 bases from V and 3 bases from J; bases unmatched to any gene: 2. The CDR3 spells CASSQEGQVTDTQYF. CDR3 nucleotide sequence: TGCGCCAGCAGCCAAGAGGGACAGGTTACAGATACGCAGTATTTT.

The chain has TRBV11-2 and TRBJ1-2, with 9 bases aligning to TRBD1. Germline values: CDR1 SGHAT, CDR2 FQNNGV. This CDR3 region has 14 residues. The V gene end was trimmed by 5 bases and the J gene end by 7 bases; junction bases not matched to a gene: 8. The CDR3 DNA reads TGTGCCAGCAGCGGAACCGGGACAGGGTTTGGCTACACCTTC. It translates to CASSGTGTGFGYTF.

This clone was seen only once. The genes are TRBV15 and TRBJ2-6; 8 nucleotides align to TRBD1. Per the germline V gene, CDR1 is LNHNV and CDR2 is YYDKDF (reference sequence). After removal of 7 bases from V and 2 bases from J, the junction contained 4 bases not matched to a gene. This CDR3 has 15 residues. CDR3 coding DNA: TGTGCCACCAAGTCAGGGGGCCCTGGGGCCAACGTCCTGACTTTC. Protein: CATKSGGPGANVLTF.

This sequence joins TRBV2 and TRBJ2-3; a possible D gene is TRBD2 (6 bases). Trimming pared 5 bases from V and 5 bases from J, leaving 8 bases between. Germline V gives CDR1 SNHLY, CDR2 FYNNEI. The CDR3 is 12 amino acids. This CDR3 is CASSPGGDTQYF. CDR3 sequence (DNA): TGTGCCAGCAGTCCCGGGGGAGATACGCAGTATTTT. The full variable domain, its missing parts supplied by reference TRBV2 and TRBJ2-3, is EPEVTQTPSHQVTQMGQEVILRCVPISNHLYFYWYRQILGQKVEFLVSFYNNEISEKSEIFDDQFSVERPDGSNFTLKIRSTKLEDSAMYFCASSPGGDTQYFGPGTRLTVL.

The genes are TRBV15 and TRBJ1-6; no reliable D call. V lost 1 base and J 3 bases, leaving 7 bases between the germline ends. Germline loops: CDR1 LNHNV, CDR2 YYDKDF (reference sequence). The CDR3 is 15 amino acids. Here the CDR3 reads CATSRVGDYNSPLHF. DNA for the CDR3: TGTGCCACCAGCAGAGTGGGAGACTATAATTCACCCCTCCACTTT. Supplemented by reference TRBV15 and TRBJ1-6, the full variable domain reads DAMVIQNPRYQVTQFGKPVTLSCSQTLNHNVMYWYQQKSSQAPKLLFHYYDKDFNNEADTPDNFQSRRPNTSFCFLDIRSPGLGDTAMYLCATSRVGDYNSPLHFGNGTRLTVT.

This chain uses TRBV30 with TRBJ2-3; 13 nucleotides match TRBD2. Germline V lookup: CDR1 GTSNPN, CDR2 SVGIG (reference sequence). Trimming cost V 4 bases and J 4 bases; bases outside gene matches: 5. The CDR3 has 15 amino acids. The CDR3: CAWIPGLAGADTQYF. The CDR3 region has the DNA TGTGCCTGGATCCCTGGACTAGCGGGGGCAGATACGCAGTATTTT. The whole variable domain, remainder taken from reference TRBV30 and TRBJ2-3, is SQTIHQWPATLVQPVGSPLSLECTVEGTSNPNLYWYRQAAGRGLQLLFYSVGIGQISSEVPQNLSASRPQDRQFILSSKKLLLSDSGFYLCAWIPGLAGADTQYFGPGTRLTVL.

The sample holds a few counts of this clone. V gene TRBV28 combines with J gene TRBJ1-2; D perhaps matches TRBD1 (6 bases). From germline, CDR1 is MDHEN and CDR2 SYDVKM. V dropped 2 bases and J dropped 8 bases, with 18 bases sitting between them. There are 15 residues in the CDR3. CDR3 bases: TGTGCCAGCAGTTTACCAACAGGGCTAAGTAACGGCTACACCTTC. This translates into CASSLPTGLSNGYTF.

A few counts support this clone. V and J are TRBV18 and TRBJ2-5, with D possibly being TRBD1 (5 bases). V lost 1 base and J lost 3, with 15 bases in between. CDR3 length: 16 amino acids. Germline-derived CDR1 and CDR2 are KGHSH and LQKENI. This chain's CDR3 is CASSPRNLRVKETQYF. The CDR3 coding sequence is TGTGCCAGCTCACCACGCAATCTCAGGGTCAAAGAGACCCAGTACTTC.

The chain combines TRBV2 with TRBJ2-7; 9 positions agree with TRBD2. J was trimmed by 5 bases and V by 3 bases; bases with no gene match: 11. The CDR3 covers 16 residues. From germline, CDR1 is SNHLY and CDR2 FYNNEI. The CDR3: CASSEPGGRATHEQYF. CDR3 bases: TGTGCCAGCAGTGAGCCCGGCGGGAGGGCTACCCACGAGCAGTACTTC. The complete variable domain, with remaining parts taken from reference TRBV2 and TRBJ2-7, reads EPEVTQTPSHQVTQMGQEVILRCVPISNHLYFYWYRQILGQKVEFLVSFYNNEISEKSEIFDDQFSVERPDGSNFTLKIRSTKLEDSAMYFCASSEPGGRATHEQYFGPGTRLTVT.

The chain's CDR3 is CASSTQGGVAKNIQYF. CDR3 DNA: TGTGCCAGCAGCACTCAGGGCGGGGTAGCCAAAAACATTCAGTACTTC. The chain carries TRBV7-2 and TRBJ2-4, with D maybe TRBD2 (6 bases). CDR3 size: 16 residues. The germline V and J ends were trimmed by 5 bases and 0 bases, with 14 bases remaining between them. CDR1 is SGHTA and CDR2 is FQGNSA in the germline V gene.

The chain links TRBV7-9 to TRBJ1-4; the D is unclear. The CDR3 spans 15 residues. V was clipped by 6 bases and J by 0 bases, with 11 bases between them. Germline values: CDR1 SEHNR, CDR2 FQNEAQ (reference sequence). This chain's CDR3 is CASSSQKATNEKLFF. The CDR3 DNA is TGTGCCAGCAGTTCACAGAAAGCAACTAATGAAAAACTGTTTTTT.

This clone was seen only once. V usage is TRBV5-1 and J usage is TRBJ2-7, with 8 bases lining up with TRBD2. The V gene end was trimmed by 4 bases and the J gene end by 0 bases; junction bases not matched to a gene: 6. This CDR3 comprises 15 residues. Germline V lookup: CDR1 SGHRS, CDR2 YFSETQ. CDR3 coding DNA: TGCGCCAGCAGCCCCGAGGGACTAGGCTCCTACGAGCAGTACTTC. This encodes CASSPEGLGSYEQYF.

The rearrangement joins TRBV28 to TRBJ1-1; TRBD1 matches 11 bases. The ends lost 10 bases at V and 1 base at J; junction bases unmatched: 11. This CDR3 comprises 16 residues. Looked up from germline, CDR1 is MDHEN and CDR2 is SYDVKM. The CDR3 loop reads CATTTGTGGTNTEAFF. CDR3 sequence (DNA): TGTGCCACTACAACCGGGACAGGGGGAACGAACACTGAAGCTTTCTTT.

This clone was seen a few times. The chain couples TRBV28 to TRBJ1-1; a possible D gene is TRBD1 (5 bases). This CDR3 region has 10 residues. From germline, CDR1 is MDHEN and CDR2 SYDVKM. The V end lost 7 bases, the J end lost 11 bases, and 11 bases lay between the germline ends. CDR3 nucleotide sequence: TGTGCCAGCAACGGGGGTAGGGCTTTCTTT. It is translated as CASNGGRAFF.

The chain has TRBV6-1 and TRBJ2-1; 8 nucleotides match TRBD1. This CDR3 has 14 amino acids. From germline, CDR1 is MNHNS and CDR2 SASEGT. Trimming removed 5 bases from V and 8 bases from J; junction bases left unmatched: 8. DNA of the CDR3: TGTGCCAGCAGTAGACAGGGGTCTATTGATGAGCAGTTCTTC. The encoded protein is CASSRQGSIDEQFF.

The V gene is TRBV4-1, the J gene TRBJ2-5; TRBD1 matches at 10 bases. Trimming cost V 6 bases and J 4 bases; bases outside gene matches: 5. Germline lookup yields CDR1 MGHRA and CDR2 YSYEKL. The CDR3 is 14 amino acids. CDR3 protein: CASRRQGAGETQYF. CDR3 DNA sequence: TGCGCCAGCAGGCGACAGGGGGCAGGAGAGACCCAGTACTTC.

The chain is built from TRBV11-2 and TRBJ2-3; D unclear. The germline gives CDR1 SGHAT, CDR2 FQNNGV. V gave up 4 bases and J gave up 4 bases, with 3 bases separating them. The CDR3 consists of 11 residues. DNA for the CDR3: TGTGCCAGCAGCTCAGCAGATACGCAGTATTTT. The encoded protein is CASSSADTQYF.

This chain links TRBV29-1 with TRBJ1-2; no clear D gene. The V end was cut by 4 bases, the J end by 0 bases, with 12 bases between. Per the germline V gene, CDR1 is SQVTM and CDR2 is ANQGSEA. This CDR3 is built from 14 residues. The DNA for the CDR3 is TGCAGCGTTGTCGGGAGACCTTCTAACTATGGCTACACCTTC. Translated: CSVVGRPSNYGYTF.

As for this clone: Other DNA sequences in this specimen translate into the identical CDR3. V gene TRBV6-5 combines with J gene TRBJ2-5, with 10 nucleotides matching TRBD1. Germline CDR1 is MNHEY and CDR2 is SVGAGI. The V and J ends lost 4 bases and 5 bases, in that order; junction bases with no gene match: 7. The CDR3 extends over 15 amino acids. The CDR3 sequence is CASSSAGTGEETQYF. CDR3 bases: TGTGCCAGCAGTTCCGCCGGGACAGGGGAGGAGACCCAGTACTTC.

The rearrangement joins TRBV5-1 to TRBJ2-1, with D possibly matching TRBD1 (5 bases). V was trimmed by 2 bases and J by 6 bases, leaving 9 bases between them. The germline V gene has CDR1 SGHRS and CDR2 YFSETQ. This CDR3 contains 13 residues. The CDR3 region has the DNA TGCGCCAGCAGCTTAAACCAGGGCAATGAGCAGTTCTTC. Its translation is CASSLNQGNEQFF. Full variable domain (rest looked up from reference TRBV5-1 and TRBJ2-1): KAGVTQTPRYLIKTRGQQVTLSCSPISGHRSVSWYQQTPGQGLQFLFEYFSETQRNKGNFPGRFSGRQFSNSRSEMNVSTLELGDSALYLCASSLNQGNEQFFGPGTRLTVL.

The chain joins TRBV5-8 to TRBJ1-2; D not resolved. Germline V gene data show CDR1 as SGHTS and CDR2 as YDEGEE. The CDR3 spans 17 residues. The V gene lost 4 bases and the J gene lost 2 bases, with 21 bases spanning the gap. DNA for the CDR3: TGTGCCAGCAGCCTTGTTTACCGGGAAGAGGGCAACTATGGCTACACCTTC. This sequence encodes CASSLVYREEGNYGYTF.